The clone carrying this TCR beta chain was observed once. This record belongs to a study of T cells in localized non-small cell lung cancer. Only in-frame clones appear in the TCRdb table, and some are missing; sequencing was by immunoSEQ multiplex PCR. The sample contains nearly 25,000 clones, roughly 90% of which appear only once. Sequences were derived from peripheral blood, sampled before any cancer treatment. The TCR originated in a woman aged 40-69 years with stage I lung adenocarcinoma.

CDR3 DNA sequence: TGTGCCAGCAGCCAAGAGGGACAGGAACCTAACTATGGCTACACCTTC. Protein: CASSQEGQEPNYGYTF. The chain links TRBV4-2 to TRBJ1-2, with 8 bases lining up with TRBD1. Germline values: CDR1 LGHNA, CDR2 YNFKEQ. The CDR3 is 16 residues long. Trimming removed 0 bases from V and 0 bases from J; junction bases left unmatched: 3.